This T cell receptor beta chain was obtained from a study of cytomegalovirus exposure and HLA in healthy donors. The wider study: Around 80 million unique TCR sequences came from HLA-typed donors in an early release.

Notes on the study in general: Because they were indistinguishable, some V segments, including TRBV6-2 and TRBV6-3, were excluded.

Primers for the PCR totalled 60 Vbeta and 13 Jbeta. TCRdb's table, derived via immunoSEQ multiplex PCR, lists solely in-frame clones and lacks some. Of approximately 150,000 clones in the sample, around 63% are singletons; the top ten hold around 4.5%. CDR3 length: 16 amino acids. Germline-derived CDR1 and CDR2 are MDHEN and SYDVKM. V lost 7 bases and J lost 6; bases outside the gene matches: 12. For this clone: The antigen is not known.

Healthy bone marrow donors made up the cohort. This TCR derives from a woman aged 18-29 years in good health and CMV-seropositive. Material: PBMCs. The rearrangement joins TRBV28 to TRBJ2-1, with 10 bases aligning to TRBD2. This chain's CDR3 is CASTGWTSGEFNEQFF. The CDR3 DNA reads TGTGCCAGCACGGGTTGGACTAGCGGAGAGTTCAATGAGCAGTTCTTC.